This TCR beta chain comes out of a study of shared clonotypes between healthy human individuals. Overall study context: CD4 naive and CD4 memory each took three plates per donor, while CD8 naive took two and CD8 memory one.

Regarding the study as a whole: Few donors limited the genetic and exposure-history diversity represented.

The count of this clone is one. Its antigen is unknown. Trimming removed 0 bases at V and 1 base at J, with 9 bases between. This CDR3 has 14 amino acids. Germline CDR1 reads GTSNPN; CDR2 reads SVGIG (reference sequence). The study ran the assay at deep level. Here immunoSEQ multiplex PCR was the method, and the copy in TCRdb shows in-frame clones only, minus some. The sample has about 1 million clones, approximately 70% seen once; the top ten hold about 1.5%. This sequence originates from a man between 18 and 35 years old in good health. The sequenced sample consisted of memory CD4+ T cells sorted from blood. The subset denotes: CD45RA-negative fraction. The rearrangement links TRBV30 to TRBJ2-5; maybe TRBD2 (6 bases). CDR3 sequence (DNA): TGTGCCTGGAGTGTTGGGGGGTTCCAAGAGACCCAGTACTTC. Its translation is CAWSVGGFQETQYF.